This TCR beta chain was identified in a study of shared clonotypes between healthy human individuals. Whole-study results and caveats: Naive CD4 clonotypes were shared across a handful of donors at about 5%.

TCRdb's table, derived via immunoSEQ multiplex PCR, lists solely in-frame clones and lacks some. The sample includes about 980,000 clones, around three quarters seen only once; the top ten take around 1.5%. From germline, CDR1 is SGHTA and CDR2 FQGNSA. Trimming took 0 bases from V and 7 from J; bases not matched to a gene: 1. The CDR3 contains 13 residues. Turning to this clone: Antigen unknown. The sample has other DNA sequences that encode this CDR3 too.

The chain has TRBV7-2 and TRBJ1-2; 8 positions match TRBD1. The sequenced sample consisted of memory CD4+ T cells sorted from blood. Sample subset: CD45RA-negative fraction. The receptor comes from a man aged 18 to 29 in good health. CDR3 in amino acids: CASSLAQGGGYTF. The DNA of the CDR3 is TGTGCCAGCAGCTTAGCACAGGGGGGTGGCTACACCTTC.